This T cell receptor beta chain comes out of a study of shared clonotypes between healthy human individuals. Whole-study findings and limits: Naive subsets generally exceeded memory subsets in estimated richness.

The assay was immunoSEQ multiplex PCR, and TCRdb's table has in-frame clones only and misses some. The sample consists of millions of clones, approximately 95% of them appearing once. Naivety among CD8 cells was defined by CD45RO negativity and positive CCR7 selection, thereby excluding terminally differentiated effector memory CD45RA+ cells. A remark on this clone: What it binds is not known.

V lost 6 bases, J lost 9 bases, and 15 bases lay in between. There are 14 residues in the CDR3. CDR1 is MNHEY and CDR2 is SMNVEV in the germline V gene (reference sequence). The source is a man between 18 and 29 years old in good health. The V gene is TRBV27, the J gene TRBJ1-6; D perhaps matches TRBD1 (6 bases). Sequencing was carried out using naive CD8+ T cells sorted from blood. CDR3 residues: CASRPDRSFSPLHF. DNA for the CDR3: TGTGCCAGCAGGCCCGACAGGAGCTTTTCACCCCTCCACTTT.